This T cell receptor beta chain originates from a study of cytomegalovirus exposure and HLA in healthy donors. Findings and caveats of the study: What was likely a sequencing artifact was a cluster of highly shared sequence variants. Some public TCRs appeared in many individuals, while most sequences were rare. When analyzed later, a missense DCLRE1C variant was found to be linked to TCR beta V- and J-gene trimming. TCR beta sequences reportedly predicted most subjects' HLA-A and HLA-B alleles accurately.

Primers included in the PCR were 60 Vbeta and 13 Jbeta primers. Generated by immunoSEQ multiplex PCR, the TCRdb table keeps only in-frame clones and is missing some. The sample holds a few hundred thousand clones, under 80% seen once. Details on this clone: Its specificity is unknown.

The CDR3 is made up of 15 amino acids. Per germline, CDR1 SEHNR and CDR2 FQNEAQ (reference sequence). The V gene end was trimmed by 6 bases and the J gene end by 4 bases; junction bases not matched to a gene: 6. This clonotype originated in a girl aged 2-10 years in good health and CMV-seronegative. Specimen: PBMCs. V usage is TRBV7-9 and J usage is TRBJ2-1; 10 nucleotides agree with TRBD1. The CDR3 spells CASSRGQGIYNEQFF. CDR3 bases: TGTGCCAGCAGTCGGGGACAGGGGATTTACAATGAGCAGTTCTTC.